The clone carrying this T cell receptor beta chain was seen more than once but under ten times. Its antigen is currently unknown. The junction shows a germline mismatch at one end, possibly a read error. Purities in excess of 98% were seen in all sorted populations. This specimen comes from a study of beta chain features in type 1 diabetes. Study-wide results and limits: A PCR bias possibly favoring shorter templates would apply equally to patients and controls. Cells expressing TCR highly could be over-represented by cDNA sequencing.

This CDR3 is 8 amino acids long. Looked up from germline, CDR1 is SGHTA and CDR2 is FQGNSA. Expressed TCRB transcripts were sequenced after all isolated RNA was converted to cDNA. The average output of naive, central memory and regulatory T cell samples was around 3.5 million reads. Libraries were prepared by immunoSEQ multiplex PCR; TCRdb keeps only in-frame clonotypes and omits some of them. The table records roughly 290,000 clones, approximately 8% of them present only once. Material for sequencing was central memory CD4+ T cells from blood. The chain combines TRBV7-2 with TRBJ1-1, with unresolved D. The source is a woman between 18 and 30 years old in good health. For the CDR3, the DNA is TGTGCCAGCAGCTCCCTCCTCTTT. Translating it yields CASSSLLF.